This TCR beta chain appears in the sequencing data of a study of identifying expanded T cells in peripheral blood. Note on this clone: Antigen unknown.

Collection occurred without any documented infections or immune events in donors. The table came from immunoSEQ multiplex PCR; TCRdb's copy has only in-frame clones and leaves some out. The data contain over 85,000 clones, about 85% of them singletons. Study outcomes and limitations: Roughly two-week clone count variance significantly increased as total template count grew. Over two and four weeks, about 15 and 18 clones changed, versus approximately 1.2 between replicates.

Trimming left V 2 bases short and J 5 bases short, with 16 bases between. The germline gives CDR1 SGHTA, CDR2 FQGNSA. The CDR3 sequence is 15 residues long. Sequencing used blood. V usage is TRBV7-2 and J usage is TRBJ2-7; D possibly uses TRBD1 or TRBD2 (5 bases each). The receptor was isolated from a person between 18 and 75 years old in good health. For the CDR3, the DNA is TGTGCCAGCAGCTTATCGGGGCAGGGTACCCACGAGCAGTACTTC. Its translation is CASSLSGQGTHEQYF. Full variable domain (rest looked up from reference TRBV7-2 and TRBJ2-7): GAGVSQSPSNKVTEKGKDVELRCDPISGHTALYWYRQSLGQGLEFLIYFQGNSAPDKSGLPSDRFSAERTGGSVSTLTIQRTQQEDSAVYLCASSLSGQGTHEQYFGPGTRLTVT.